This T cell receptor (beta chain) was recorded in a study of blood T cell repertoires in COVID-19. For the study at large: T cells, B-cell-depleted T cells, or PBMCs provided the cDNA or gDNA that served as material.

Using immunoSEQ multiplex PCR, the repertoire was profiled, and TCRdb retains in-frame clones only, with some absent. This sample yields around 280,000 clones, of which 85% to 90% are seen a single time; 11% belongs to the top ten. CDR3 length: 12 amino acids. Germline CDR1 and CDR2: SNHLY and FYNNEI. V gave up 5 bases and J gave up 2 bases, with 7 bases separating them. The specimen was peripheral blood. This TCR was sampled from a woman aged 25 to 39 with COVID-19, enrolled during active disease. The chain carries TRBV2 and TRBJ2-7, with D hard to call. CDR3 coding DNA: TGTGCCAGCAGTTTAGTTACCTACGAGCAGTACTTC. Amino acids: CASSLVTYEQYF. Looking up the rest from reference TRBV2 and TRBJ2-7 gives the full variable domain: EPEVTQTPSHQVTQMGQEVILRCVPISNHLYFYWYRQILGQKVEFLVSFYNNEISEKSEIFDDQFSVERPDGSNFTLKIRSTKLEDSAMYFCASSLVTYEQYFGPGTRLTVT.